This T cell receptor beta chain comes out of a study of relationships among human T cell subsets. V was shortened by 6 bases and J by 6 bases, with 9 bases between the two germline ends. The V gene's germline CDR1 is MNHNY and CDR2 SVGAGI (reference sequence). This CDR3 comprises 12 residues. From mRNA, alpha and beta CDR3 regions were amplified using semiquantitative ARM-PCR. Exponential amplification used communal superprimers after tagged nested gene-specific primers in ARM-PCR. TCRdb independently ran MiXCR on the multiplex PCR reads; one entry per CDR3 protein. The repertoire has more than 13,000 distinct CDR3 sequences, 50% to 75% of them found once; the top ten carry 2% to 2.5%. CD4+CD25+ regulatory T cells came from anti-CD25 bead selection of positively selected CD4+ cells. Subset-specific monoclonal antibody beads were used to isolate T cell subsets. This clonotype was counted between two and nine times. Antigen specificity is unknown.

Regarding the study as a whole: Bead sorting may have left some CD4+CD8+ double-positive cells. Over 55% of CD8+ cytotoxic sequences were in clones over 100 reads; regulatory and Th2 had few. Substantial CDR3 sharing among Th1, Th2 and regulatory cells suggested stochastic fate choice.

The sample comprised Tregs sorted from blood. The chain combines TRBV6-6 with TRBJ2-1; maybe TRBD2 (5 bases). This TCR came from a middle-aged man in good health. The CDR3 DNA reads TGTGCCAGCAGCCGCGGACTCAATGAGCAGTTCTTC. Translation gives CASSRGLNEQFF.